A single sample gave rise to the 19 T cell receptor beta chains below, sequenced in a study of cytotoxic CD8 clonotypes in ibrutinib-treated CLL. The method was immunoSEQ multiplex PCR; TCRdb's version includes in-frame clones alone and lacks a portion of them. The table lists 250,000 to 350,000 clones, around 77% of them singletons. Specimen: PBMCs, collected at disease progression, from a patient treated with ibrutinib. These receptors all stem from a human donor with chronic lymphocytic leukemia.

The chain uses TRBV7-9 and TRBJ2-7; unclear D gene. The CDR3 is 17 amino acids. CDR1 SEHNR and CDR2 FQNEAQ come from the germline V gene (reference sequence). V was shortened by 2 bases and J by 2 bases, with 19 bases between the two germline ends. CDR3 nucleotides: TGTGCCAGCAGCTTACTCTTCAACCTTGATTCTACCTACGAGCAGTACTTC. Protein sequence: CASSLLFNLDSTYEQYF.

This clone was counted once. CDR3 residues: CASSIDWPRGLVYGYTF. CDR3 DNA: TGTGCCAGTAGTATTGACTGGCCCCGAGGGTTAGTCTATGGCTACACCTTC. V is TRBV19 and J is TRBJ1-2; D gene ambiguous. Trimming removed 3 bases at V and 4 bases at J, with 21 bases between. The germline V gene has CDR1 LNHDA and CDR2 SQIVND (reference sequence). The CDR3 is 17 amino acids.

This clone was detected once. This chain uses TRBV7-9 with TRBJ1-2; D not certain. The CDR3 runs to 15 residues. Trimming shortened V by 4 bases and J by 0 bases, and 12 bases separated the two germline ends. Looked up from germline, CDR1 is SEHNR and CDR2 is FQNEAQ (reference sequence). CDR3 in amino acids: CASSSRLLANYGYTF. The DNA for the CDR3 is TGTGCCAGCAGCTCTCGACTGTTAGCTAACTATGGCTACACCTTC. Variable domain in full (rest from reference TRBV7-9 and TRBJ1-2): DTGVSQNPRHKITKRGQNVTFRCDPISEHNRLYWYRQTLGQGPEFLTYFQNEAQLEKSRLLSDRFSAERPKGSFSTLEIQRTEQGDSAMYLCASSSRLLANYGYTFGSGTRLTVV.

The V gene is TRBV10-1, the J gene TRBJ2-3, with a possible D match to TRBD1 (6 bases). The V end was cut by 2 bases, the J end by 1 base, with 16 bases between. Germline V gene sequence: CDR1 WNHNN, CDR2 SYGVQD (reference sequence). The CDR3 has 17 amino acids. CDR3 sequence: CASSEIVGGRGTDTQYF. CDR3 DNA: TGCGCCAGCAGTGAGATAGTAGGGGGTAGGGGCACAGATACGCAGTATTTT.

This rearrangement joins TRBV10-3 to TRBJ1-1; 9 nucleotides agree with TRBD1. CDR3 length: 14 amino acids. Trimming took 0 bases from V and 11 from J; bases not matched to a gene: 7. Germline loops: CDR1 ENHRY, CDR2 SYGVKD. CDR3 DNA: TGTGCCATCAGTGAGTCTGGACAGGGGCCACTGGCTTTCTTT. This gives the protein CAISESGQGPLAFF.

This clone was picked up a small number of times. This chain connects TRBV7-2 to TRBJ2-7; 8 nucleotides agree with TRBD2. The germline V gene has CDR1 SGHTA and CDR2 FQGNSA. J was trimmed by 2 bases and V by 1 base; bases with no gene match: 4. The CDR3 is 15 amino acids. This chain's CDR3 is CASSLGSGSAYEQYF. The CDR3 DNA sequence: TGTGCCAGCAGCTTAGGCAGCGGGAGCGCCTACGAGCAGTACTTC.

The J gene is TRBJ2-3, the V gene TRBV2; 9 bases map to TRBD1. With 4 bases clipped from V and 3 bases from J, the junction kept 14 bases outside the gene matches. This CDR3 spans 18 amino acids. Germline assignment: CDR1 SNHLY and CDR2 FYNNEI. CDR3 region: CASSGSRDRAERTDTQYF. CDR3 DNA sequence: TGTGCCAGCAGTGGTTCCCGGGACAGGGCCGAAAGGACAGATACGCAGTATTTT.

This clone turned up a few times. The genes are TRBV25-1 and TRBJ2-7, with D uncertain. Germline V lookup: CDR1 MGHDK, CDR2 SYGVNS. Deletions cut 6 bases from V and 3 bases from J, with 15 bases between. CDR3 length equals 14 residues. The CDR3 sequence is CASSPTQLLYEQYF. The CDR3 DNA is TGTGCCAGCAGCCCGACCCAACTCCTCTACGAGCAGTACTTC.

The chain joins TRBV7-2 to TRBJ2-5; D gene uncertain. Per the germline V gene, CDR1 is SGHTA and CDR2 is FQGNSA. V was pared by 0 bases and J by 5 bases, with 7 bases between. This CDR3 has 13 residues. DNA of the CDR3: TGTGCCAGCAGCTTAGCCGGGTGGGAGACCCAGTACTTC. Amino acids: CASSLAGWETQYF.

The chain's CDR3 is CASSLTGPNQPQHF. CDR3 coding DNA: TGTGCCAGCAGTCTGACAGGCCCCAATCAGCCCCAGCATTTT. The rearrangement joins TRBV6-6 to TRBJ1-5, with a possible D match to TRBD1 (6 bases). V was cut by 5 bases and J by 3 bases, with 11 bases left in between. The CDR3 is 14 residues long. Looked up from germline, CDR1 is MNHNY and CDR2 is SVGAGI (reference sequence).

Concerning this clone itself: Other DNA sequences from this sample encode an identical CDR3 as well. The CDR3 spells CASSSSYEQYF. The CDR3 DNA reads as TGCGCCAGCAGCTCTTCCTACGAGCAGTACTTC. The chain uses TRBV5-1 and TRBJ2-7, with D unresolved. Between the trimmed V and J ends, which lost 3 bases and 1 base, there was a span of 2 bases. The CDR3 loop spans 11 amino acids. Per germline, CDR1 SGHRS and CDR2 YFSETQ.

A word on this clone: Other DNA sequences in this specimen translate into the identical CDR3. This chain uses TRBV7-2 with TRBJ1-4, with D hard to call. The CDR3 runs 14 residues. The ends were cut back, 1 base at V and 0 bases at J, with 3 bases in the middle. Germline V CDR1 and CDR2: SGHTA, FQGNSA. The CDR3 loop reads CASSLDATNEKLFF. CDR3 nucleotide sequence: TGTGCCAGCAGCTTAGATGCAACTAATGAAAAACTGTTTTTT.

The rearrangement joins TRBV29-1 to TRBJ2-1, with 10 bases that match TRBD2. The CDR3 totals 15 residues. CDR1 and CDR2 (germline): SQVTM, ANQGSEA. Losses at the gene ends were 2 bases for V and 9 bases for J; bases not matched to a gene: 10. CDR3: CSVERLAGVAIEQFF. In DNA form, the CDR3 reads TGCAGCGTTGAACGTCTAGCGGGGGTCGCTATTGAGCAGTTCTTC.

The chain joins TRBV4-1 to TRBJ1-2, with D maybe TRBD1 (5 bases). CDR1 is MGHRA, CDR2 YSYEKL, per germline. V was cut by 2 bases and J by 4 bases, with 20 bases left in between. This CDR3 has 17 amino acids. Written as DNA, the CDR3 is TGCGCCAGCAGCCAATGGGCGGGGGGGACGTTTACCTATGGCTACACCTTC. It yields the protein CASSQWAGGTFTYGYTF.

The chain joins TRBV4-1 to TRBJ1-5; D perhaps matches TRBD1 (6 bases). Between the trimmed V and J ends, which lost 3 bases and 3 bases, there was a span of 9 bases. This CDR3 comprises 14 residues. Germline V lookup: CDR1 MGHRA, CDR2 YSYEKL. Here the CDR3 reads CASSQQGFNQPQHF. The CDR3 bases are TGCGCCAGCAGCCAGCAGGGGTTCAATCAGCCCCAGCATTTT.

The sample holds one count of this clone. The chain employs TRBV10-3 and TRBJ1-1; 8 positions agree with TRBD1. The germline V gene has CDR1 ENHRY and CDR2 SYGVKD. Trimming took 2 bases from V and 8 from J; bases not matched to a gene: 4. The CDR3 is 13 amino acids. The CDR3 nucleotides are TGTGCCATCAGTGAGACCGGGACAGGAGAAGCTTTCTTT. Its translation is CAISETGTGEAFF.

The genes are TRBV7-7 and TRBJ2-1; 8 nucleotides agree with TRBD2. V dropped 5 bases and J dropped 12; count of bases not matched to a gene: 9. Germline V gene sequence: CDR1 SSHAT, CDR2 FNYEAQ (reference sequence). CDR3 length: 13 residues. DNA for the CDR3: TGTGCCAGCAGCCTCCTTCCGGGACTAGGGCAGTTCTTC. Its protein product is CASSLLPGLGQFF.

This clone came up once. CDR3 bases: TGTGCCAGTCGGACATCTGGAAACACCATATATTTT. Translating it yields CASRTSGNTIYF. This rearrangement joins TRBV6-1 to TRBJ1-3, with D possibly being TRBD1 (5 bases). Germline V gene sequence: CDR1 MNHNS, CDR2 SASEGT. The V gene lost 9 bases and the J gene lost 1 base, with 7 bases spanning the gap. The CDR3 sequence is 12 residues long.

The chain carries TRBV10-3 and TRBJ2-7; 7 bases align to TRBD2. Germline CDR1 ENHRY, CDR2 SYGVKD. V was clipped by 6 bases and J by 1 base; unmatched bases: 6. This CDR3 comprises 14 residues. The CDR3 loop is CAISLGLISYEQYF. Written as DNA, the CDR3 is TGTGCCATCAGCCTGGGACTAATATCCTACGAGCAGTACTTC.